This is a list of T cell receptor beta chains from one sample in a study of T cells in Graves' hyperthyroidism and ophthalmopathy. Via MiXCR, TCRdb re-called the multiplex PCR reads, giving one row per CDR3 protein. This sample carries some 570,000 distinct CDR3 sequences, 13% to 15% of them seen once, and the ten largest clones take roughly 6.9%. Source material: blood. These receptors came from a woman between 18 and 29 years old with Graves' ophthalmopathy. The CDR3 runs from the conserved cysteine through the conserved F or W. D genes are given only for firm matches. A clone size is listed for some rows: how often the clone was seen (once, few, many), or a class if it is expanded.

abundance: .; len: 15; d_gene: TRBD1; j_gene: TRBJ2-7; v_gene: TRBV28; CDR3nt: TGTGCCAGCAACTTAGGGACAGGGAGTTCCTACGAGCAGTACTTC; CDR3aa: CASNLGTGSSYEQYF
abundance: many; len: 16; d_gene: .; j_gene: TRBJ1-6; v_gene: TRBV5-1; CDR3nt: TGCGCCAGCAGCTTAGCGCGGGACTCCTATAATTCACCCCTCCACTTT; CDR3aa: CASSLARDSYNSPLHF
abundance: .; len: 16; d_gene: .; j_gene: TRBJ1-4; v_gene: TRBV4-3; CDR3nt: TGCGCCAGCAGCCAAGATCCGGTCCGGCCGTTGGTCGAACTGTTTTTT; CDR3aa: CASSQDPVRPLVELFF
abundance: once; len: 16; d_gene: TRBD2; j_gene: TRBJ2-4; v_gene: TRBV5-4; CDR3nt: TGTGCCAGCAGCCCGGGGGGGGGGCTAGACAGAAACATTCAGTACTTC; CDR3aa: CASSPGGGLDRNIQYF
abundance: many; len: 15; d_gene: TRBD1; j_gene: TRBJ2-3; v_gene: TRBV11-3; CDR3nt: TGTGCCAGCAGCTTAGGAGACAGGGGGACAGATACGCAGTATTTT; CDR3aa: CASSLGDRGTDTQYF
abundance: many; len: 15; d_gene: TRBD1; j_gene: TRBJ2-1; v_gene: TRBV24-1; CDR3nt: TGTGCCACCAGTGATCCAGGGACAGGAGCTAATGAGCAGTTCTTC; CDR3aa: CATSDPGTGANEQFF
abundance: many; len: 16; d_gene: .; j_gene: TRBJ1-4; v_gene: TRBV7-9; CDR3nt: TGTGCCAGCAGCTCCCCCGCGGTTATAGGCAATGAAAAACTGTTTTTT; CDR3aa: CASSSPAVIGNEKLFF
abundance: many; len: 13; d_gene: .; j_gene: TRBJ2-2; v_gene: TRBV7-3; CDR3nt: TGTGCCAGCAGCCCCAAGGGGGACGGGGAGCTGTTTTTT; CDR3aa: CASSPKGDGELFF
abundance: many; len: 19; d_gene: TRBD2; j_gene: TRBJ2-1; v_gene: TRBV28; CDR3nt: TGTGCCAGCTCTCAATGGGGGACTAGCGGGAGCCCAACCTACAATGAGCAGTTCTTC; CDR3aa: CASSQWGTSGSPTYNEQFF
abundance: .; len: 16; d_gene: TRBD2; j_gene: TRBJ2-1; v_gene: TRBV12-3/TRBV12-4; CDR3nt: TGTGCCAGCAGTTTATCTACTAGCGGGATTCCCAATGAGCAGTTCTTC; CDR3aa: CASSLSTSGIPNEQFF
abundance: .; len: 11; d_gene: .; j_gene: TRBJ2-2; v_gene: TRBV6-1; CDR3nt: TGTGCCAGCACGCCATCCGGGGAGCTGTTTTTT; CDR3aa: CASTPSGELFF
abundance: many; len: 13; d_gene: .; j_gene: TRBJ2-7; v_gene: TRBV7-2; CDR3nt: TGTGCCAGCAGCCTCTACCTCGGCTACGAGCAGTACTTC; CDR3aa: CASSLYLGYEQYF
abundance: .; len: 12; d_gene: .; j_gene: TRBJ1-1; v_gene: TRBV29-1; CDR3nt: TGCAGCGTTGACCGGGGGGACACTGAAGCTTTCTTT; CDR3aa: CSVDRGDTEAFF
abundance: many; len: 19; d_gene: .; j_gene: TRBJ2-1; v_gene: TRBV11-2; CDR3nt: TGTGCCAGCAGCTTAGATTCGGGAGTACCCGGAGCTAACTACAATGAGCAGTTCTTC; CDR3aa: CASSLDSGVPGANYNEQFF
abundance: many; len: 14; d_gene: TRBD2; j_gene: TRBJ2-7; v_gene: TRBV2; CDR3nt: TGTGCCAGCAGAGATAGCGGGATTTCGTTCGAGCAGTACTTC; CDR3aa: CASRDSGISFEQYF
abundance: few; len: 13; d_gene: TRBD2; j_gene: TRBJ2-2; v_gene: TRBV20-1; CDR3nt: TGCAGTGCACGGGACTATAACACCGGGGAGCTGTTTTTT; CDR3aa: CSARDYNTGELFF
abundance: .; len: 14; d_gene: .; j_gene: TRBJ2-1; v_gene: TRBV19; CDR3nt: TGTGCCAGCGGCGGGACACGCGTCACCAATGAGCAGTTCTTC; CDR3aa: CASGGTRVTNEQFF
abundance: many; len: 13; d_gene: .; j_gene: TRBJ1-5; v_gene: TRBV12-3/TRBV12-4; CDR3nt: TGTGCCAGCAGTTTCGGCAGGGATCAGCCCCAGCATTTT; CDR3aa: CASSFGRDQPQHF
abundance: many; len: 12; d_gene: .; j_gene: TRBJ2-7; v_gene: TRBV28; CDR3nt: TGTGCCAGCCAGACTAGGGTGGGCGAGCAGTACTTC; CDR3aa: CASQTRVGEQYF
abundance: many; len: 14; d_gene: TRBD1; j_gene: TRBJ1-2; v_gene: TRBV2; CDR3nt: TGTGCCAGCAGTGATGGGACAGGGAACTATGGCTACACCTTC; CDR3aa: CASSDGTGNYGYTF
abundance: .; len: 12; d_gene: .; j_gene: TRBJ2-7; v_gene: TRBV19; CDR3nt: TGTGCCAGTACCGACATAGCCTACGAGCAGTACTTC; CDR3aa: CASTDIAYEQYF
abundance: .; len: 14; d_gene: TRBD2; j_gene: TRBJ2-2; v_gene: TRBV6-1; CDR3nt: TGTGCCAGCAGAGAAGCGGGACACACCGGGGAGCTGTTTTTT; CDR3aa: CASREAGHTGELFF
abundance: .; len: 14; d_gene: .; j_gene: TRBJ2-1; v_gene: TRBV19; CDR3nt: TGTGCCAGTAGTATAGATGGTCCTCCCCCGACGCAGTTCTTC; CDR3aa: CASSIDGPPPTQFF
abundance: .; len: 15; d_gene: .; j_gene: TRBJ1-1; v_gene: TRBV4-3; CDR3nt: TGCGCCAGCAGCCAATGGCTAGAGGTGAACACTGAAGCTTTCTTT; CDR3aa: CASSQWLEVNTEAFF
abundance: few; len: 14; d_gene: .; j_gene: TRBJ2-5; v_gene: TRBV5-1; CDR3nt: TGCGCCAGCAGCTTGGCTAGCGTCCAAGAGACCCAGTACTTC; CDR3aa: CASSLASVQETQYF
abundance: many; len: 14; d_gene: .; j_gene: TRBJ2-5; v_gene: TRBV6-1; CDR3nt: TGTGCCAGCGCCAACCTCGGACTGCGGGAGACCCAGTACTTC; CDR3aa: CASANLGLRETQYF
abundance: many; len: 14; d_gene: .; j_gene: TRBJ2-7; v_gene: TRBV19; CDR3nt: TGTGCCAGTAGTATCGTGGACGGTACCTACGAGCAGTACTTC; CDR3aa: CASSIVDGTYEQYF
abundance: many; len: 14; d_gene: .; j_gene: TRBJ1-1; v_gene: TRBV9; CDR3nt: TGTGCCAGCAGCGTAGCAACAGGTTTCACTGAAGCTTTCTTT; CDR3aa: CASSVATGFTEAFF
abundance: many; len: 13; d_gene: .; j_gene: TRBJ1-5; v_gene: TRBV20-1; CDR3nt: TGCAGTGTTACCCGGGACATTAATCAGCCCCAGCATTTT; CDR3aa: CSVTRDINQPQHF
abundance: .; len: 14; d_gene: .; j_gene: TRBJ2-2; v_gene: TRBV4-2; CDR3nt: TGTGCCAGCAGCCAAGAAAAAGCCCCCGGGGAGCTGTTTTTT; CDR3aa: CASSQEKAPGELFF
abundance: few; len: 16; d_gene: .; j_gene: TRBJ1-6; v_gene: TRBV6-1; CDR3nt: TGTGCCAGCAGCGGGACCGGGCTCCTTGGGAATTCACCCCTCCACTTT; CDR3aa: CASSGTGLLGNSPLHF
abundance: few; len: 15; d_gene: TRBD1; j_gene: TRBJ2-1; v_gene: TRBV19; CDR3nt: TGTGCCAGTAGTATCGCCGGGACAGGGAACGATGAGCAGTTCTTC; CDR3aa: CASSIAGTGNDEQFF
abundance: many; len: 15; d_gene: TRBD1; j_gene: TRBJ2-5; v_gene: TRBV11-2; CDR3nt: TGTGCCAGCAGCACGTCCACAGGGGGCCAAGAGACCCAGTACTTC; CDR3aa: CASSTSTGGQETQYF